Listed below are T cell receptor beta chains from one sample, sequenced in a study of cytotoxic CD8 clonotypes in ibrutinib-treated CLL. Sequenced by immunoSEQ multiplex PCR; TCRdb stores in-frame clones only, minus some. This sample has some 200,000 clones; 60% to 80% occur once, and the top ten carry approximately 5.9%. The source was PBMCs, collected after 12 months of ibrutinib treatment. Receptors originate from a human donor with chronic lymphocytic leukemia. Both conserved end residues are part of each CDR3. The D gene is left open where the match is weak. Size is stated for part of the rows, as once, few or many counts, or as a class when the clone is expanded.

d_call: -; j_call: TRBJ1-2; v_call: TRBV5-4; clone_size: once; cdr3_nt: TGTGCCAGCAGCTTCCAGGGGTCGAGCTATGGCTACACCTTC; cdr3_aa: CASSFQGSSYGYTF
d_call: -; j_call: TRBJ1-2; v_call: TRBV27; clone_size: -; cdr3_nt: TGTGCCAGCAGTTTAAAAGGTCGGGGCTACACCTTC; cdr3_aa: CASSLKGRGYTF
d_call: -; j_call: TRBJ1-2; v_call: TRBV5-5; clone_size: -; cdr3_nt: TGTGCCAGCAGCCAGGACGGAAATAACTATGGCTACACCTTC; cdr3_aa: CASSQDGNNYGYTF
d_call: TRBD2; j_call: TRBJ2-3; v_call: TRBV7-2; clone_size: -; cdr3_nt: TGTGCCAGCAGCACCCGGACTAGCGGGAGTGATACGCAGTATTTT; cdr3_aa: CASSTRTSGSDTQYF
d_call: -; j_call: TRBJ1-5; v_call: TRBV27; clone_size: -; cdr3_nt: TGTGCCAGCAGTAGGACAGATCAGCCCCAGCATTTT; cdr3_aa: CASSRTDQPQHF
d_call: -; j_call: TRBJ1-5; v_call: TRBV19; clone_size: -; cdr3_nt: TGTGCCAGTAGATCCCTGGCCTGGGGCAATCAGCCCCAGCATTTT; cdr3_aa: CASRSLAWGNQPQHF
d_call: TRBD2; j_call: TRBJ2-2; v_call: TRBV5-1; clone_size: -; cdr3_nt: TGCGCCAGCAGCTTGGACGGGACTAGCGGGAGGAGGGCCGGGGAGCTGTTTTTT; cdr3_aa: CASSLDGTSGRRAGELFF
d_call: -; j_call: TRBJ1-1; v_call: TRBV29-1; clone_size: once; cdr3_nt: TGCAGCATCCGTACTGGGGGGAACACTGAAGCTTTCTTT; cdr3_aa: CSIRTGGNTEAFF
d_call: -; j_call: TRBJ2-5; v_call: TRBV7-2; clone_size: -; cdr3_nt: TGTGCCAGCAGCTCCCTACAACAGGGGACCCAGTACTTC; cdr3_aa: CASSSLQQGTQYF
d_call: TRBD1; j_call: TRBJ1-3; v_call: TRBV18; clone_size: few; cdr3_nt: TGTGCCAGCTCACCTGACAGGGAGCTAACTGGAAACACCATATATTTT; cdr3_aa: CASSPDRELTGNTIYF
d_call: -; j_call: TRBJ2-5; v_call: TRBV12-2; clone_size: -; cdr3_nt: TGTGCAAGTCGCTTTTATCCGGGACCCAAGGAAGAGACCCAGTACTTC; cdr3_aa: CASRFYPGPKEETQYF
d_call: -; j_call: TRBJ1-4; v_call: TRBV6-5; clone_size: -; cdr3_nt: TGTGCCAGCAGTTACTCACAACCCCTGAGAGGGGAAAAACTGTTTTTT; cdr3_aa: CASSYSQPLRGEKLFF
d_call: TRBD1; j_call: TRBJ1-3; v_call: TRBV5-1; clone_size: -; cdr3_nt: TGCGCCAGCAGCTTCCCTCTTTTGACAGGGGACTCTGGAAACACCATATATTTT; cdr3_aa: CASSFPLLTGDSGNTIYF
d_call: -; j_call: TRBJ1-1; v_call: TRBV19; clone_size: -; cdr3_nt: TGTGCCAGTAGTCACCAGAGGGGGGTCACTGAAGCTTTCTTT; cdr3_aa: CASSHQRGVTEAFF
d_call: -; j_call: TRBJ2-2; v_call: TRBV2; clone_size: -; cdr3_nt: TGTGCCAGCAGCGGGCCAAGGGAACTCTATTACGCGAACACCGGGGAGCTGTTTTTT; cdr3_aa: CASSGPRELYYANTGELFF
d_call: TRBD1; j_call: TRBJ1-2; v_call: TRBV6-5; clone_size: -; cdr3_nt: TGTGCCAGCAGTTACTTGGACAGGGGGCAACGCTACACCTTC; cdr3_aa: CASSYLDRGQRYTF
d_call: TRBD2; j_call: TRBJ2-3; v_call: TRBV5-1; clone_size: few; cdr3_nt: TGCGCCAGCAGCACCAATAGCGGGGGGTCCACAGATACGCAGTATTTT; cdr3_aa: CASSTNSGGSTDTQYF
d_call: -; j_call: TRBJ2-1; v_call: TRBV30; clone_size: -; cdr3_nt: TGTGCCTGGAGTGTACTTTTGACTCGGGCAGTCCAGTTCTTC; cdr3_aa: CAWSVLLTRAVQFF
d_call: -; j_call: TRBJ1-2; v_call: TRBV28; clone_size: -; cdr3_nt: TGTGCCAGCAGTCCGCTGAGGGGCTACACCTTC; cdr3_aa: CASSPLRGYTF
d_call: TRBD1; j_call: TRBJ1-5; v_call: TRBV6-6; clone_size: -; cdr3_nt: TGTGCCAGCAGCCATCAACAGGGGGCGGGCAATCAGCCCCAGCATTTT; cdr3_aa: CASSHQQGAGNQPQHF
d_call: -; j_call: TRBJ2-1; v_call: TRBV11-2; clone_size: -; cdr3_nt: TGTGCCAGCAGCTTAGACGATGAGCAGTTCTTC; cdr3_aa: CASSLDDEQFF
d_call: -; j_call: TRBJ1-5; v_call: TRBV7-2; clone_size: -; cdr3_nt: TGTGCCAGCAGCGCCCGGACGGGGGCCCAGGGTAATCAGCCCCAGCATTTT; cdr3_aa: CASSARTGAQGNQPQHF
d_call: TRBD1; j_call: TRBJ2-3; v_call: TRBV6-5; clone_size: -; cdr3_nt: TGTGCCAGCAGTTACGCGACAGGGAGTGTAGATACGCAGTATTTT; cdr3_aa: CASSYATGSVDTQYF
d_call: -; j_call: TRBJ1-6; v_call: TRBV30; clone_size: few; cdr3_nt: TGTGCCTGGAGTAGATGGAATTCACCCCTCCACTTT; cdr3_aa: CAWSRWNSPLHF
d_call: -; j_call: TRBJ1-1; v_call: TRBV19; clone_size: -; cdr3_nt: TGTGCCAGTAGTATAGATAGGGGGAAGGGCACTGAAGCTTTCTTT; cdr3_aa: CASSIDRGKGTEAFF
d_call: -; j_call: TRBJ2-3; v_call: TRBV6-1; clone_size: -; cdr3_nt: TGTGCCAGCAGTCCGAAAGGTGGGGGGCCAGATACGCAGTATTTT; cdr3_aa: CASSPKGGGPDTQYF
d_call: -; j_call: TRBJ1-1; v_call: TRBV6-5; clone_size: -; cdr3_nt: TGTGCCAGCAGTCACGGACTCATGAACACTGAAGCTTTCTTT; cdr3_aa: CASSHGLMNTEAFF
d_call: -; j_call: TRBJ1-3; v_call: TRBV7-2; clone_size: -; cdr3_nt: TGTGCCAGCAGCTTAGTCAGGTCTGGAAACACCATATATTTT; cdr3_aa: CASSLVRSGNTIYF
d_call: -; j_call: TRBJ2-3; v_call: TRBV18; clone_size: -; cdr3_nt: TGTGCCAGCTCACAGGGCGCAGGGTCAGATACGCAGTATTTT; cdr3_aa: CASSQGAGSDTQYF
d_call: -; j_call: TRBJ1-5; v_call: TRBV30; clone_size: -; cdr3_nt: TGTGCCTGGAGTAGGGGAACGGGCAATCAGCCCCAGCATTTT; cdr3_aa: CAWSRGTGNQPQHF
d_call: -; j_call: TRBJ2-7; v_call: TRBV29-1; clone_size: once; cdr3_nt: TGCAGCGTTGTGATCGCCGGTTATGCCGTGCTCTACGAGCAGTACTTC; cdr3_aa: CSVVIAGYAVLYEQYF
d_call: TRBD1; j_call: TRBJ1-2; v_call: TRBV29-1; clone_size: few; cdr3_nt: TGCAGCGTTGCCGGACAGGGAAGATATAAGGGCTACACCTTC; cdr3_aa: CSVAGQGRYKGYTF
d_call: TRBD1; j_call: TRBJ2-7; v_call: TRBV7-8; clone_size: -; cdr3_nt: TGTGCCAGCAGCCCCTACCGGGACAGCTCCTACGAGCAGTACTTC; cdr3_aa: CASSPYRDSSYEQYF
d_call: -; j_call: TRBJ1-1; v_call: TRBV5-1; clone_size: -; cdr3_nt: TGCGCCAGCAGCGTAGGCGGGGAGTGGCTGTACACTGAAGCTTTCTTT; cdr3_aa: CASSVGGEWLYTEAFF
d_call: TRBD2; j_call: TRBJ2-1; v_call: TRBV7-2; clone_size: -; cdr3_nt: TGTGCCAGCAGCTCTAGCGGGGGCGGCCGGAATGAGCAGTTCTTC; cdr3_aa: CASSSSGGGRNEQFF
d_call: -; j_call: TRBJ2-1; v_call: TRBV19; clone_size: once; cdr3_nt: TGTGCCAGTAGTACGTTACAGGTTCTCACCTACAATGAGCAGTTCTTC; cdr3_aa: CASSTLQVLTYNEQFF
d_call: -; j_call: TRBJ2-7; v_call: TRBV6-5; clone_size: -; cdr3_nt: TGTGCCAGCAGTTGGGACCGTGCGGAGCAGTACTTC; cdr3_aa: CASSWDRAEQYF
d_call: -; j_call: TRBJ2-7; v_call: TRBV6-5; clone_size: few; cdr3_nt: TGTGCCAGCAGTTACTCGCCCGACAGCGCCTACGAGCAGTACTTC; cdr3_aa: CASSYSPDSAYEQYF
d_call: TRBD2; j_call: TRBJ2-5; v_call: TRBV4-1; clone_size: -; cdr3_nt: TGCGCCAGCAGCCAACGACCGACTAGCGGGGGACAGGAGACCCAGTACTTC; cdr3_aa: CASSQRPTSGGQETQYF
d_call: -; j_call: TRBJ1-2; v_call: TRBV5-4; clone_size: once; cdr3_nt: TGTGCCAGCAGCCGGGGTCGTGACTATGGCTACACCTTC; cdr3_aa: CASSRGRDYGYTF
d_call: TRBD2; j_call: TRBJ2-7; v_call: TRBV27; clone_size: few; cdr3_nt: TGTGCCAGCAAATTAGCGGGGGGCTCCTACGAGCAGTACTTC; cdr3_aa: CASKLAGGSYEQYF
d_call: -; j_call: TRBJ2-5; v_call: TRBV7-2; clone_size: -; cdr3_nt: TGTGCCAGCAGCTTAGTGTACAGGCGGCAAGAGACCCAGTACTTC; cdr3_aa: CASSLVYRRQETQYF
d_call: TRBD2; j_call: TRBJ2-3; v_call: TRBV7-9; clone_size: few; cdr3_nt: TGTGCCAGCAGCCTTGGGACTACCCGCACAGATACGCAGTATTTT; cdr3_aa: CASSLGTTRTDTQYF
d_call: -; j_call: TRBJ2-1; v_call: TRBV9; clone_size: -; cdr3_nt: TGTGCCAGCAGCGTAGAGGGGGCGGGGTTCAATGAGCAGTTCTTC; cdr3_aa: CASSVEGAGFNEQFF
d_call: -; j_call: TRBJ2-7; v_call: TRBV9; clone_size: few; cdr3_nt: TGTGCCAGCAGCCCCTCATTCGGGGTCTACGAGCAGTACTTC; cdr3_aa: CASSPSFGVYEQYF
d_call: TRBD1; j_call: TRBJ2-1; v_call: TRBV28; clone_size: -; cdr3_nt: TGTGCCAGCAGTTTTGGACAGGGGGGCTCCTACAATGAGCAGTTCTTC; cdr3_aa: CASSFGQGGSYNEQFF
d_call: -; j_call: TRBJ1-4; v_call: TRBV19; clone_size: -; cdr3_nt: TGTGCCAGTAGTATAAGGGAGAATGAAAAACTGTTTTTT; cdr3_aa: CASSIRENEKLFF
d_call: -; j_call: TRBJ2-7; v_call: TRBV5-1; clone_size: -; cdr3_nt: TGCGCCAGCAGCTTGGGGGACCGCTCCTACGAGCAGTACTTC; cdr3_aa: CASSLGDRSYEQYF
d_call: TRBD1; j_call: TRBJ1-5; v_call: TRBV11-2; clone_size: -; cdr3_nt: TGTGCCAGCAGCTTAGGCGGGACAGGCCGAAGTTTTGGCAATCAGCCCCAGCATTTT; cdr3_aa: CASSLGGTGRSFGNQPQHF